The clone carrying this T cell receptor (beta chain) appeared many times. No antigen is known for it. The TCRbeta library incorporated unique molecular identifiers. TCRdb re-called the PCR reads through MiXCR, storing one row per CDR3 protein. The repertoire holds 100,000 to 150,000 distinct CDR3 sequences, 20% to 25% seen once, with about 11% in the top ten. The V end was cut by 0 bases, the J end by 0 bases, with 9 bases between. Germline-derived CDR1 and CDR2 are SGHRS and YFSETQ. The CDR3 has 15 amino acids. This specimen belongs to a study of T-cell reconstitution after alpha-beta-depleted transplantation in children. Whole-study results and caveats: T cells produced anew were the main source of T-cell counts and diversity one year after transplant. There were reportedly several hundred expanded graft clones from which alpha-beta T cells came about two months after transplant.

The rearrangement links TRBV5-1 to TRBJ2-5; no reliable D call. This specimen consisted of PBMCs, mostly from graft donor cells, obtained 180 days after TCRalphabeta/CD19-depleted stem cell transplant. This receptor was identified in a male patient between 2 and 10 years old who had a stem cell transplant for chronic granulomatous disease, so the T cells may come from the graft donor. Here the CDR3 reads CASSLVAAYQETQYF. The DNA of the CDR3 is TGCGCCAGCAGCTTGGTGGCAGCTTACCAAGAGACCCAGTACTTC. The full variable domain, rest sourced from reference TRBV5-1 and TRBJ2-5, is KAGVTQTPRYLIKTRGQQVTLSCSPISGHRSVSWYQQTPGQGLQFLFEYFSETQRNKGNFPGRFSGRQFSNSRSEMNVSTLELGDSALYLCASSLVAAYQETQYFGPGTRLLVL.